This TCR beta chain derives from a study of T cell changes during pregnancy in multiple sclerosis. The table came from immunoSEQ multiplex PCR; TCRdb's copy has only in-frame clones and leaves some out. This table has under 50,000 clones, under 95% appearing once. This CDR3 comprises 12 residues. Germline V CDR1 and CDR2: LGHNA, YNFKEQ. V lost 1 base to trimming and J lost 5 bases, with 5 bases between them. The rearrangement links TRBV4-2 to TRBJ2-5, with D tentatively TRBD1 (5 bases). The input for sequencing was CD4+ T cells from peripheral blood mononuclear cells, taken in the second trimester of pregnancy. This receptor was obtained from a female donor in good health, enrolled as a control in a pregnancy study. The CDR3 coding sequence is TGTGCCAGCAGCCAAGCAGGGGAGACCCAGTACTTC. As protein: CASSQAGETQYF.